Here is one T cell receptor (beta chain) with its context. What antigen it recognizes has not been identified. No per-base quality is available; no much larger clone lies one base away. The sample is drawn from a study of T cell responses to AZD1222 COVID-19 vaccine listed by TCRdb under 2021. Describing the broader study: TCR sequencing was performed for more than 230 trial participants, of whom about 200 were given two doses of AZD1222 and some 26 were given two doses of MenACWY control vaccine. Trial participants were enrolled by age into 18-55, 56-69 and 70-plus year subgroups, with roughly 150, 30 and 60 TCR-sequenced participants respectively.

Read against the paper, the sample's time point label means: baseline before first vaccination. Per the publication, the treatment or condition label means: meningococcal conjugate vaccine given as trial control. Vaccinee samples came from UK trials COV001 and COV002, including a single-blind randomized controlled phase 2/3 trial of AZD1222 (ChAdOx1 nCoV-19) in healthy adults. Trial participant PBMC samples were collected at day 0 and day 28 after the second dose for TCRbeta chain sequencing. Summary of the overall study and its limitations: Conclusions about previously exposed vaccinees are limited, since just five or six AZD1222 recipients were seropositive for SARS-CoV-2 at baseline. The vaccine-associated CD4 TCRs covered the entire spike protein, and the dominant responses fell in regions 160-218 and 743-854. Participants were mostly white British, with more females than males. The authors suggested clonal diversity may have been underestimated. After two AZD1222 doses, both the breadth and the depth of spike-specific TCRs were significantly higher than at day 0 and than in MenACWY recipients. Because no samples from the day 14 peak response were available, repertoires could be characterized only after the peak T cell response. The 56-69-year group was small, and its depth increase did not reach significance, likely because of low power. Epitopes outside the regions mutated in the B.1.351 and B.1.1.7 variants were reportedly recognized by nearly half of the unique spike-specific TCRs.

The CDR3 regions of human TCRbeta chains were analyzed by immunosequencing. Per the source publication's procedure: Repertoire TCRs were checked for matches against a reference library of SARS-CoV-2-specific TCRs that had been generated using the MIRA antigen-specificity platform. Breadth meant the fraction of unique TCRs that were SARS-CoV-2-associated, whereas depth meant the fraction of total T cells that were SARS-CoV-2-associated. Each spike-specific TCR was assigned to its reactive spike region and to a CD4 or CD8 class using the MIRA data. Log10-transformed breadth and depth values were compared by one-way ANOVA with Sidak's multiple comparisons tests. TCRdb obtained this table from immuneACCESS and retained in-frame rearrangements with V and J assigned. These tables miss some clones; where compared with another copy, unresolved V genes account for less than half of the shortfall, and the remainder is unexplained. V, J and clone size were drawn from that table, and D and trimming were deduced from the DNA. For this sample the table gives about 190,000 clones, of which more than 75% were detected only once. The top ten clones comprise under 3.5% of the sample.

The clonotype was recovered from an adult in good health. The specimen was peripheral blood, collected on day 0 of MenACWY control vaccination.

CDR3 sequence: CASTMTGAPRSNQPQHF. The DNA is TGTGCCAGCACCATGACAGGGGCCCCTAGGAGCAATCAGCCCCAGCATTTT. The rearranged segments are TRBV28 and TRBJ1-5; 8 junctional bases match TRBD1. Trimming leaves V shorter by 7 bases and J shorter by 1 base, with the junction holding 12 bases beyond the gene matches. The CDR3 runs 17 amino acids, cysteine and phenylalanine included. The CDR3 DNA has 51 bases and is translated from base 1. The germline V gene encodes CDR1 MDHEN and CDR2 SYDVKM.